These 8 T cell receptor beta chains were all obtained from the same sample, sequenced in a study of cytomegalovirus exposure and HLA in healthy donors. Amplification used 60 Vbeta primers and 13 Jbeta primers. Sequenced by immunoSEQ multiplex PCR; TCRdb stores in-frame clones only, minus some. The repertoire shows approximately 51,000 clones; the top ten hold roughly 26%. The sample comprised PBMCs. These receptors were collected from a man aged 40-49 years in good health and CMV-seropositive.

The chain uses TRBV18 and TRBJ1-1; 11 bases fit TRBD1. CDR3 size: 15 residues. Trimming took 6 bases from V and 5 from J; bases not matched to a gene: 8. CDR1 and CDR2 from the germline V gene are KGHSH and LQKENI. The CDR3 protein is CASSSDRGRVTEAFF. As DNA, the CDR3 is TGTGCCAGCTCGTCGGACAGGGGGCGGGTTACTGAAGCTTTCTTT.

The chain combines TRBV10-1 with TRBJ1-5; 8 nucleotides line up with TRBD1. Germline CDR1 is WNHNN and CDR2 is SYGVQD (reference sequence). The V segment lost 10 bases and the J segment 7 bases; nucleotides outside the gene matches: 12. The CDR3 loop spans 14 amino acids. Here the CDR3 reads CATKIQGGNQPQHF. The CDR3 region has the DNA TGCGCCACCAAGATACAGGGGGGAAACCAGCCCCAGCATTTT.

The genes are TRBV6-1 and TRBJ1-5; D possibly corresponds to TRBD1 (5 bases). Germline V gene lookup returns CDR1 MNHNS and CDR2 SASEGT. The CDR3 covers 16 residues. Trimming pared 0 bases from V and 3 bases from J, leaving 12 bases between. The CDR3 here is CASSEAQDSLNQPQHF. The CDR3, as DNA: TGTGCCAGCAGTGAAGCGCAAGACAGCCTCAATCAGCCCCAGCATTTT.

V usage is TRBV30 and J usage is TRBJ2-3; tentatively, D is TRBD2 (5 bases). Germline loops: CDR1 GTSNPN, CDR2 SVGIG (reference sequence). The CDR3 is 14 amino acids. Trimming took 0 bases from V and 2 from J, leaving 9 bases between them. The CDR3: CAWSVSGYTDTQYF. The CDR3 DNA reads as TGTGCCTGGAGTGTCTCGGGATACACAGATACGCAGTATTTT. Together with reference TRBV30 and TRBJ2-3, the CDR3 gives the full variable domain: SQTIHQWPATLVQPVGSPLSLECTVEGTSNPNLYWYRQAAGRGLQLLFYSVGIGQISSEVPQNLSASRPQDRQFILSSKKLLLSDSGFYLCAWSVSGYTDTQYFGPGTRLTVL.

The chain combines TRBV7-9 with TRBJ2-3; TRBD1 matches at 8 bases. This CDR3 region has 19 residues. V was clipped by 6 bases and J by 6 bases; unmatched bases: 23. Per the germline V gene, CDR1 is SEHNR and CDR2 is FQNEAQ (reference sequence). In nucleotides, the CDR3 is TGTGCCAGCAGGCATAGTGGGCTGGACAGGGAAGGGTTTCGGGATACGCAGTATTTT. Protein sequence: CASRHSGLDREGFRDTQYF.

The rearrangement uses TRBV18 and TRBJ2-1; 7 bases fit TRBD1. This CDR3 comprises 16 residues. Germline V gene data show CDR1 as KGHSH and CDR2 as LQKENI. With V trimmed by 0 bases and J by 4 bases, 6 bases remained unmatched. CDR3 coding DNA: TGTGCCAGCTCACCACCACACCAGGACAGGTACAATGAGCAGTTCTTC. It encodes CASSPPHQDRYNEQFF.

This sequence joins TRBV28 and TRBJ1-2, with 7 nucleotides matching TRBD1. V trimming: 6 bases; J trimming: 5 bases; junction bases outside the gene matches: 6. There are 13 residues in the CDR3. Germline values: CDR1 MDHEN, CDR2 SYDVKM. The CDR3 nucleotides are TGTGCCAGCAGAAATACAGGGGAGTATGGCTACACCTTC. Amino acids: CASRNTGEYGYTF.

The V gene is TRBV29-1, the J gene TRBJ1-2; unclear D gene. V lost 4 bases and J lost 5, with 20 bases in between. The CDR3 length is 15 residues. Germline V gene sequence: CDR1 SQVTM, CDR2 ANQGSEA. Here the CDR3 reads CSVGRQAARGYGYTF. The CDR3 DNA sequence: TGCAGCGTTGGGCGACAAGCTGCTCGCGGGTATGGCTACACCTTC.